This T cell receptor (beta chain) was sequenced in a study of tumor and adjacent non-tumor tissue in lung cancer. The wider study: Histology: around twelve adenocarcinoma, a couple of squamous cell carcinoma, 1 small cell lung cancer. Aged roughly 31 to 85 years, patients included nine to ten men and 4 to 6 women with stage I to III disease. General study findings and limits: Compared with tumor, normal lung showed significantly lower TCR diversity. Tumor repertoires had a smaller top 100 clone share than normal lung.

There are many counts of this clonotype. Its antigen remains unknown. TCRbeta libraries were built with three rounds of nested PCR, modified from ARM-PCR. Using its own MiXCR run on the multiplex PCR reads, TCRdb lists one record per CDR3 protein. Seen here are 55,000 to 70,000 distinct CDR3 sequences, roughly three fifths observed once, and the top ten hold over 20%. V dropped 3 bases and J dropped 5 bases, with 16 bases sitting between them. The CDR3 is 16 amino acids. Looked up from germline, CDR1 is SEHNR and CDR2 is FQNEAQ (reference sequence). No cell sorting was done before RNA was extracted from the tissue.

This clonotype was sampled from a man aged 50 or older with non-small cell lung cancer. This chain uses TRBV7-9 with TRBJ2-2; possibly TRBD1 for D (5 bases). Sequencing was done on a sample of lung tumor tissue. The CDR3 nucleotides read TGTGCCAGCAGCTTCTTCAGGACATGGGAAACCGGGGAGCTGTTTTTT. Translation: CASSFFRTWETGELFF.